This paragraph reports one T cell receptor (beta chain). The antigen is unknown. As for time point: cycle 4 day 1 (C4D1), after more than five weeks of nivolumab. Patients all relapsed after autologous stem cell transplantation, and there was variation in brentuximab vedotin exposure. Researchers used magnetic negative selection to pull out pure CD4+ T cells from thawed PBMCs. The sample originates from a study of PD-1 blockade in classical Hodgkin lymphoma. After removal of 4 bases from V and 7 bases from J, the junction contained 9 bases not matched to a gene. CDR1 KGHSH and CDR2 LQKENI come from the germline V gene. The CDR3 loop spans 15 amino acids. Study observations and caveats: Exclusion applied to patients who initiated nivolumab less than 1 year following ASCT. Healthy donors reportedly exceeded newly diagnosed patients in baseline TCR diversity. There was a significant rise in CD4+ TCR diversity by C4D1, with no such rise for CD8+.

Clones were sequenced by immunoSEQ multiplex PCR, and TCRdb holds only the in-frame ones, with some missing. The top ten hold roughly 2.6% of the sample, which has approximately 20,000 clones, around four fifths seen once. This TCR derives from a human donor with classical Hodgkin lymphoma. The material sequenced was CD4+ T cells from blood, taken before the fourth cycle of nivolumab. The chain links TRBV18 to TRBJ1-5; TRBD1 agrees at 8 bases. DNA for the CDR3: TGTGCCAGCTCACAACTCCAGGGGGCCAAACAGCCCCAGCATTTT. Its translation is CASSQLQGAKQPQHF.